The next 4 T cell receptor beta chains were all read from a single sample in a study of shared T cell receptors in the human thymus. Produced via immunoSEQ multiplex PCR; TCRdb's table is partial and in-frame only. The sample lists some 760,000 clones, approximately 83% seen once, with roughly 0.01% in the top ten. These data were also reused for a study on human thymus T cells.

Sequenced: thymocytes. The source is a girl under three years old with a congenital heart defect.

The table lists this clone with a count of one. CDR3 sequence reads: CAISDKLAGGINEQFF. CDR3 in DNA: TGTGCCATCAGCGATAAACTAGCGGGGGGCATCAATGAGCAGTTCTTC. This sequence joins TRBV10-3 and TRBJ2-1, with 12 nucleotides matching TRBD2. The germline gives CDR1 ENHRY, CDR2 SYGVKD. This CDR3 spans 16 amino acids. Trimming took 6 bases from V and 6 from J; bases not matched to a gene: 9.

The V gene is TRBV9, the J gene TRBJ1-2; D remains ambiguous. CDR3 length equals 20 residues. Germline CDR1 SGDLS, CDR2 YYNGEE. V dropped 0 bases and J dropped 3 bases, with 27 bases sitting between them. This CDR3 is CASSVERNHGYLREDYGYTF. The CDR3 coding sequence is TGTGCCAGCAGCGTAGAGAGGAATCACGGGTACTTAAGGGAGGACTATGGCTACACCTTC.

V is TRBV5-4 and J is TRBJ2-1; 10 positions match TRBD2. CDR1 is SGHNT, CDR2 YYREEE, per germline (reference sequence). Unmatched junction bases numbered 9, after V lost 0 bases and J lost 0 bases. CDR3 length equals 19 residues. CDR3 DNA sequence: TGTGCCAGCAGCTTGGCCCGGCTAGCGGGGGTCACCTCCTACAATGAGCAGTTCTTC. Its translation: CASSLARLAGVTSYNEQFF.

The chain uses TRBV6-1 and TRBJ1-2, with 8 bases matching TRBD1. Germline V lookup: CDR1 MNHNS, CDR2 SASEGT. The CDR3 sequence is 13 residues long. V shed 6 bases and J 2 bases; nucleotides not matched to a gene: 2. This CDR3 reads CASSPGGNYGYTF. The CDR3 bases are TGTGCCAGCAGCCCAGGGGGCAACTATGGCTACACCTTC.